The rows below give T cell receptor beta chains drawn from one sample of a study of blood T cell repertoires in COVID-19. Sequenced by immunoSEQ multiplex PCR; TCRdb stores in-frame clones only, minus some. The table lists some 200,000 clones, around four fifths of them singletons. Sequenced: peripheral blood. These receptors all stem from a woman aged 55-69 years who had recovered from COVID-19. The CDR3 runs from the conserved cysteine through the conserved F or W. The D gene is left open where the match is weak. The size field is filled for only some rows; it gives once, few, many or a size class.

abundance: -
v_gene: TRBV12-3/TRBV12-4
d_gene: -
j_gene: TRBJ2-5
CDR3nt: TGTGCCAGCAGTCCAGGGGAGGGGGAGACCCAGTACTTC
CDR3aa: CASSPGEGETQYF

abundance: -
v_gene: TRBV2
d_gene: -
j_gene: TRBJ2-1
CDR3nt: TGTGCCAGCAGTGCCAGCGAATACAATGAGCAGTTCTTC
CDR3aa: CASSASEYNEQFF

abundance: -
v_gene: TRBV7-2
d_gene: TRBD1
j_gene: TRBJ2-7
CDR3nt: TGTGCCAGCAGCGACCGTAGACAGGGGTCCTACGAGCAGTACTTC
CDR3aa: CASSDRRQGSYEQYF

abundance: -
v_gene: TRBV13
d_gene: -
j_gene: TRBJ1-1
CDR3nt: TGTGCCAGCAGCCCCACTTTAATCTCCAACACTGAAGCTTTCTTT
CDR3aa: CASSPTLISNTEAFF

abundance: -
v_gene: TRBV7-3
d_gene: -
j_gene: TRBJ2-3
CDR3nt: TGTGCCAGCAGCTTAACCCCAACAGATACGCAGTATTTT
CDR3aa: CASSLTPTDTQYF

abundance: -
v_gene: TRBV19
d_gene: TRBD1
j_gene: TRBJ2-2
CDR3nt: TGTGCCAGTAGTATCCATCCACAGGGGACAGGCGGGGAGCTGTTTTTT
CDR3aa: CASSIHPQGTGGELFF

abundance: -
v_gene: TRBV6-1
d_gene: -
j_gene: TRBJ1-5
CDR3nt: TGTGCCAGCAGTGAAGCGAGATATCAGCCCCAGCATTTT
CDR3aa: CASSEARYQPQHF

abundance: -
v_gene: TRBV19
d_gene: TRBD2
j_gene: TRBJ2-1
CDR3nt: TGTGCCAGTTCCCGGACTAGCGGGGACTATGAGCAGTTCTTC
CDR3aa: CASSRTSGDYEQFF

abundance: -
v_gene: TRBV7-2
d_gene: -
j_gene: TRBJ1-6
CDR3nt: TGTGCCAGCAGCGGTCCCGGGTCGCCCCCTTTCCTCCACTTT
CDR3aa: CASSGPGSPPFLHF

abundance: few
v_gene: TRBV5-5
d_gene: TRBD2
j_gene: TRBJ2-5
CDR3nt: TGTGCCAGCAGCTCGTGGACTAGCGGGGCAGAGACCCAGTACTTC
CDR3aa: CASSSWTSGAETQYF

abundance: -
v_gene: TRBV7-6
d_gene: -
j_gene: TRBJ2-1
CDR3nt: TGTGCCAGCAGCTTAGGGCTCAACAATGAGCAGTTCTTC
CDR3aa: CASSLGLNNEQFF

abundance: few
v_gene: TRBV2
d_gene: TRBD2
j_gene: TRBJ2-7
CDR3nt: TGTGCCAGCAAGTCTAGCGGGCTTGTCTACGAGCAGTACTTC
CDR3aa: CASKSSGLVYEQYF

abundance: -
v_gene: TRBV11-3
d_gene: -
j_gene: TRBJ2-7
CDR3nt: TGTGCCAGCAGCTTAGCGAGGGCCCCCTACGAGCAGTACTTC
CDR3aa: CASSLARAPYEQYF

abundance: once
v_gene: TRBV3-1/TRBV3-2
d_gene: -
j_gene: TRBJ1-2
CDR3nt: TGTGCCAGCAGCCGGGACACCGTCTATGGCTACACCTTC
CDR3aa: CASSRDTVYGYTF

abundance: -
v_gene: TRBV30
d_gene: -
j_gene: TRBJ1-2
CDR3nt: TGTGCCTGGAGTGTACGGGGGGGCTACACCTTC
CDR3aa: CAWSVRGGYTF

abundance: -
v_gene: TRBV27
d_gene: -
j_gene: TRBJ1-3
CDR3nt: TGTGCCAGCAGTTTAAGCGGGCTTCGCTCGTCCGGAAACACCATATATTTT
CDR3aa: CASSLSGLRSSGNTIYF

abundance: -
v_gene: TRBV7-9
d_gene: TRBD1
j_gene: TRBJ1-1
CDR3nt: TGTGCCAGCGACAGGGGCGCTGAAGCTTTCTTT
CDR3aa: CASDRGAEAFF

abundance: -
v_gene: TRBV2
d_gene: TRBD1
j_gene: TRBJ1-1
CDR3nt: TGTGCCAGCAGGCGGGACAGGGTCGAGAACACTGAAGCTTTCTTT
CDR3aa: CASRRDRVENTEAFF

abundance: -
v_gene: TRBV24-1
d_gene: TRBD1
j_gene: TRBJ2-3
CDR3nt: TGTGCCACCAGTGCGATGACAGGGGGAGATACGCAGTATTTT
CDR3aa: CATSAMTGGDTQYF

abundance: -
v_gene: TRBV6-2/TRBV6-3
d_gene: -
j_gene: TRBJ1-2
CDR3nt: TGTGCCAGCAGTTATCATTCGGAGACTAACTATGGCTACACCTTC
CDR3aa: CASSYHSETNYGYTF

abundance: -
v_gene: TRBV6-5
d_gene: TRBD1
j_gene: TRBJ2-7
CDR3nt: TGTGCCAGCAGTCGGGACAGTGGAAGCGAGCAGTACTTC
CDR3aa: CASSRDSGSEQYF

abundance: once
v_gene: TRBV7-2
d_gene: TRBD2
j_gene: TRBJ2-5
CDR3nt: TGTGCCAGCAGCCCCGAGCGGACTAGCGTAGAGACCCAGTACTTC
CDR3aa: CASSPERTSVETQYF

abundance: -
v_gene: TRBV3-1/TRBV3-2
d_gene: -
j_gene: TRBJ1-1
CDR3nt: TGTGCCAGCAGCCAAGATGGGCGGGATGAAGCTTTCTTT
CDR3aa: CASSQDGRDEAFF

abundance: -
v_gene: TRBV5-1
d_gene: -
j_gene: TRBJ1-4
CDR3nt: TGCGCCAGCAGCGCCACAGGAACAACTAATGAAAAACTGTTTTTT
CDR3aa: CASSATGTTNEKLFF

abundance: -
v_gene: TRBV7-2
d_gene: -
j_gene: TRBJ1-1
CDR3nt: TGTGCCAGCAGCTTGCCGGGAGGTGGGGGGACGGGTAACACTGAAGCTTTCTTT
CDR3aa: CASSLPGGGGTGNTEAFF

abundance: -
v_gene: TRBV10-3
d_gene: TRBD2
j_gene: TRBJ2-5
CDR3nt: TGTGCCATCAGTGATTTGGGACTAGCGCAAGAGACCCAGTACTTC
CDR3aa: CAISDLGLAQETQYF

abundance: -
v_gene: TRBV6-2/TRBV6-3
d_gene: TRBD1
j_gene: TRBJ1-1
CDR3nt: TGTGCCAGCAGTTCTCGTTTTACAGGGGGAGGCACTGAAGCTTTCTTT
CDR3aa: CASSSRFTGGGTEAFF

abundance: -
v_gene: TRBV3-1/TRBV3-2
d_gene: -
j_gene: TRBJ2-5
CDR3nt: TGTGCCAGCAGCCAACAATCCAGGGTGGGGGAGACCCAGTACTTC
CDR3aa: CASSQQSRVGETQYF

abundance: -
v_gene: TRBV4-2
d_gene: -
j_gene: TRBJ2-5
CDR3nt: TGTGCCAGCAGCCAAGATCTCCTCCGCGGTCAAGAGACCCAGTACTTC
CDR3aa: CASSQDLLRGQETQYF

abundance: -
v_gene: TRBV3-1/TRBV3-2
d_gene: -
j_gene: TRBJ1-5
CDR3nt: TGTGCCAGCAGCCAATCCGGGTGGACAGCAGATCAGCCCCAGCATTTT
CDR3aa: CASSQSGWTADQPQHF

abundance: -
v_gene: TRBV5-1
d_gene: -
j_gene: TRBJ1-2
CDR3nt: TGCGCCAGCAGCTTCGGACAGTCTAACTATGGCTACACCTTC
CDR3aa: CASSFGQSNYGYTF

abundance: -
v_gene: TRBV7-6
d_gene: -
j_gene: TRBJ1-1
CDR3nt: TGTGCCAGCAGCTCCCTAATTGTGGACACTGAAGCTTTCTTT
CDR3aa: CASSSLIVDTEAFF

abundance: -
v_gene: TRBV13
d_gene: -
j_gene: TRBJ1-2
CDR3nt: TGTGCCAGCAGCATCGGACGGATACTAGTCTATGGCTACACCTTC
CDR3aa: CASSIGRILVYGYTF

abundance: -
v_gene: TRBV3-1/TRBV3-2
d_gene: -
j_gene: TRBJ1-4
CDR3nt: TGTGCCAGCAGCCAAGTGGGGGCAAACGGTGAAAAACTGTTTTTT
CDR3aa: CASSQVGANGEKLFF

abundance: -
v_gene: TRBV5-1
d_gene: TRBD2
j_gene: TRBJ2-3
CDR3nt: TGCGCCAGCAGCTCAGAGCGGGGGGGCCGAGATACGCAGTATTTT
CDR3aa: CASSSERGGRDTQYF